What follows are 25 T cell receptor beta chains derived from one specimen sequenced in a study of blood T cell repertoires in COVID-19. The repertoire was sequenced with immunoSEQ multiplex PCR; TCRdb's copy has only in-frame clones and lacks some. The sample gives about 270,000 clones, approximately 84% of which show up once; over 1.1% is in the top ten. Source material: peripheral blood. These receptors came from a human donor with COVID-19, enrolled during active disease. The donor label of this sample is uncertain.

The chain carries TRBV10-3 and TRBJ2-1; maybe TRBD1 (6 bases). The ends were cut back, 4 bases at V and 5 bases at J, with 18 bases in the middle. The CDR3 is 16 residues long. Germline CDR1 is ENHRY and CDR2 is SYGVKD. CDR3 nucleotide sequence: TGTGCCATCAGTGGGGGGCCAAGCTCCCTTAACAATGAGCAGTTCTTC. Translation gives CAISGGPSSLNNEQFF.

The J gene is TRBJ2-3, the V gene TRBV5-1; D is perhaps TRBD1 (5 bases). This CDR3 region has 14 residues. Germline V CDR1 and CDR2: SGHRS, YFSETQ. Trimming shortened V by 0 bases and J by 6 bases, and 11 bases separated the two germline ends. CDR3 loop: CASSLDQGWDTQYF. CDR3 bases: TGCGCCAGCAGCTTGGACCAGGGCTGGGATACGCAGTATTTT.

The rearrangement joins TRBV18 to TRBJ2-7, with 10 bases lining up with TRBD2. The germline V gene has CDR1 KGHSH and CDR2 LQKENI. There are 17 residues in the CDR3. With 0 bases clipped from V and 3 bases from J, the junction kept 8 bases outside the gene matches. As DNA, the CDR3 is TGTGCCAGCTCACCACCGGGGCCCGGACTAGCGGACTACGAGCAGTACTTC. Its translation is CASSPPGPGLADYEQYF.

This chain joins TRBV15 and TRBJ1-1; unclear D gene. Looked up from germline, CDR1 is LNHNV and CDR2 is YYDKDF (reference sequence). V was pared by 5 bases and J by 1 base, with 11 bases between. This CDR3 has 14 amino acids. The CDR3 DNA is TGTGCCACCAGCCCCGAGAGAACGAACACTGAAGCTTTCTTT. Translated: CATSPERTNTEAFF.

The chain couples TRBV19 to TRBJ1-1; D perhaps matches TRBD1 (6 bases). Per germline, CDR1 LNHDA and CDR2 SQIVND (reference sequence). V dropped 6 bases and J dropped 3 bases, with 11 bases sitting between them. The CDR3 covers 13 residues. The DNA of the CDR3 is TGTGCCAGTAGGACAGGAGCTTACACTGAAGCTTTCTTT. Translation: CASRTGAYTEAFF.

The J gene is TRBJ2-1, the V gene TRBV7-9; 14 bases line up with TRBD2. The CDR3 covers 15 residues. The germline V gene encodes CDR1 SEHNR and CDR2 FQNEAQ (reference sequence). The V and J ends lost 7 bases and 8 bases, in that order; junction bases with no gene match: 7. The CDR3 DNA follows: TGTGCCAGCACCACCGGGACTAGCGGGAGCGATGAGCAGTTCTTC. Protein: CASTTGTSGSDEQFF. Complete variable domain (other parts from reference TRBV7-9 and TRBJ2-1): DTGVSQNPRHKITKRGQNVTFRCDPISEHNRLYWYRQTLGQGPEFLTYFQNEAQLEKSRLLSDRFSAERPKGSFSTLEIQRTEQGDSAMYLCASTTGTSGSDEQFFGPGTRLTVL.

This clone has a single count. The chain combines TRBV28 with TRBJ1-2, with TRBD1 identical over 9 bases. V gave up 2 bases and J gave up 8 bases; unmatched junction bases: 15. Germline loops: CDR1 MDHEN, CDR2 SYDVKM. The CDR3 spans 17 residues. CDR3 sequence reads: CASSLPGQGIGDGGYTF. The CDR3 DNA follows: TGTGCCAGCAGTTTACCGGGACAGGGCATTGGTGATGGGGGCTACACCTTC.

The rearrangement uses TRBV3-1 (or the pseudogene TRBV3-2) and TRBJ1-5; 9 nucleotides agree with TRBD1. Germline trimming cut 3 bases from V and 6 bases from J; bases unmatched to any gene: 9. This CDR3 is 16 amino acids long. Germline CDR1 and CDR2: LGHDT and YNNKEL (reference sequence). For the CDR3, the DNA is TGTGCCAGCAGCCATGGGGGACAGGGCCCAGCTCAGCCCCAGCATTTT. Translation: CASSHGGQGPAQPQHF.

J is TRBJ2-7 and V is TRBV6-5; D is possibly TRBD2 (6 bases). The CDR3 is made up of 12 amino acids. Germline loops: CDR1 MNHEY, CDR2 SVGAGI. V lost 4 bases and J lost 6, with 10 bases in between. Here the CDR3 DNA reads TGTGCCAGCAGTTCCCCCGGGGGCGAGCAGTACTTC. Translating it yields CASSSPGGEQYF.

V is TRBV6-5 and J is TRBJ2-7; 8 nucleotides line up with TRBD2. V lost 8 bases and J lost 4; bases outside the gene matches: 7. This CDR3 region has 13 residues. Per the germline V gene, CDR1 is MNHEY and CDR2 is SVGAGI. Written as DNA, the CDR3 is TGTGCCAGCCGGGAGGGCGCAAAATACGAGCAGTACTTC. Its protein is CASREGAKYEQYF.

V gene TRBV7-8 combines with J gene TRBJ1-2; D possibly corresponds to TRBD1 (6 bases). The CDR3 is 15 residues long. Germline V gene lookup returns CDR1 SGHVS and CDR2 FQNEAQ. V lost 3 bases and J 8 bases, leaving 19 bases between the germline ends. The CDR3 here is CASSFLSYDRSGYTF. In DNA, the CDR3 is TGTGCCAGCAGCTTCCTAAGCTATGACAGGTCCGGCTACACCTTC.

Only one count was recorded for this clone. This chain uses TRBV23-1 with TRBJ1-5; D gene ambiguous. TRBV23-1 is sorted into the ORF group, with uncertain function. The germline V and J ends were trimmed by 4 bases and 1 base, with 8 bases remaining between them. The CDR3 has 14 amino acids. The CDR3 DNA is TGCGCCAGCAGTCGACATGAGAGCAATCAGCCCCAGCATTTT. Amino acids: CASSRHESNQPQHF.

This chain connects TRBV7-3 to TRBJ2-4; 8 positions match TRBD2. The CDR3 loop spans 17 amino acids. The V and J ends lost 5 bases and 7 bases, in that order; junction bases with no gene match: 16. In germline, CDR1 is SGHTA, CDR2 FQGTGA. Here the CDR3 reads CASSPGERGSPGNIQYF. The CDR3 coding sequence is TGTGCCAGCAGCCCGGGAGAGCGGGGGTCCCCAGGGAACATTCAGTACTTC.

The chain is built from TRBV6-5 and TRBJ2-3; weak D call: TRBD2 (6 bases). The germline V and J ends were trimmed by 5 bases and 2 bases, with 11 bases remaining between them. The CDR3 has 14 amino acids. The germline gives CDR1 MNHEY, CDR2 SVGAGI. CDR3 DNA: TGTGCCAGCAGTAACCGGGACTTCACAGATACGCAGTATTTT. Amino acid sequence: CASSNRDFTDTQYF.

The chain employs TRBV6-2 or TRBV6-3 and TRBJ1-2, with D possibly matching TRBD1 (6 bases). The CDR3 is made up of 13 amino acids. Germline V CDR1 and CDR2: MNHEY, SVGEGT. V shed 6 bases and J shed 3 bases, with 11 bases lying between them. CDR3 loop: CASSLQGHYGYTF. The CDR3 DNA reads TGTGCCAGCAGCCTACAGGGCCACTATGGCTACACCTTC.

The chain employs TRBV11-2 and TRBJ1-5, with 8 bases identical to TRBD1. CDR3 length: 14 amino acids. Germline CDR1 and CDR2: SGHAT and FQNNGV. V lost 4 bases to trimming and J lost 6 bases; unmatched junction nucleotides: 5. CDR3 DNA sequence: TGTGCCAGCAGCTCGGGGACAGGCAGTCAGCCCCAGCATTTT. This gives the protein CASSSGTGSQPQHF.

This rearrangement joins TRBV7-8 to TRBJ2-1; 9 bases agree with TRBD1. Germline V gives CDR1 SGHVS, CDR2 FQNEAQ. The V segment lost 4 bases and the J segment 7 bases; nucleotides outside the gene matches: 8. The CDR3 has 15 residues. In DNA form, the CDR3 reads TGTGCCAGCAGCTATAGGACAGGGGAGTGGAATGAGCAGTTCTTC. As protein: CASSYRTGEWNEQFF.

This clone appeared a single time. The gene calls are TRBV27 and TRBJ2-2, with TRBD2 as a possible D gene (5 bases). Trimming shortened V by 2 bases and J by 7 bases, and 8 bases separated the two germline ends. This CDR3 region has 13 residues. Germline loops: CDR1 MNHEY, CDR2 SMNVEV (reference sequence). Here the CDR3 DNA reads TGTGCCAGCAGTTTAGCGGGCTTCGGGGAGCTGTTTTTT. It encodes CASSLAGFGELFF.

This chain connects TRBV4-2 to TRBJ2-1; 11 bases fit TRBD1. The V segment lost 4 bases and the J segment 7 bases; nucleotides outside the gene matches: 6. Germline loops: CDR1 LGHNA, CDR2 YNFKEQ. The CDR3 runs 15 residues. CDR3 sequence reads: CASSRTGGETNEQFF. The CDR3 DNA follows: TGTGCCAGCAGCCGGACAGGGGGCGAGACGAATGAGCAGTTCTTC.

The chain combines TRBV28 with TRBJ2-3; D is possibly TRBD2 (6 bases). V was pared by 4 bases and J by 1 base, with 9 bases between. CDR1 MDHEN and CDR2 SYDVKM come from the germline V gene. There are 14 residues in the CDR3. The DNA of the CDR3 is TGTGCCAGCAGTTCCGTAGCGGGCACAGATACGCAGTATTTT. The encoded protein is CASSSVAGTDTQYF. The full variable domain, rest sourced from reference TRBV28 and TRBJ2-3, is DVKVTQSSRYLVKRTGEKVFLECVQDMDHENMFWYRQDPGLGLRLIYFSYDVKMKEKGDIPEGYSVSREKKERFSLILESASTNQTSMYLCASSSVAGTDTQYFGPGTRLTVL.

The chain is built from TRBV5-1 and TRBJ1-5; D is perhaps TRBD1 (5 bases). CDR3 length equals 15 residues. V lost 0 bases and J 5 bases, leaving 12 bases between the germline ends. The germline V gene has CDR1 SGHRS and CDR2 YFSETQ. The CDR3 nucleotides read TGCGCCAGCAGCTTGGACGGACAAACCGATCAGCCCCAGCATTTT. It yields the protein CASSLDGQTDQPQHF.

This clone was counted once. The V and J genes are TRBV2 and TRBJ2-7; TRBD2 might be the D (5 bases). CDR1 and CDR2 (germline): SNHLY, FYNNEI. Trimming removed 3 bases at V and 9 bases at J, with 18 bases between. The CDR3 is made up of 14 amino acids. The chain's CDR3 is CASSDEGGWSVQYF. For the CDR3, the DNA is TGTGCCAGCAGTGATGAGGGCGGCTGGAGTGTGCAGTACTTC.

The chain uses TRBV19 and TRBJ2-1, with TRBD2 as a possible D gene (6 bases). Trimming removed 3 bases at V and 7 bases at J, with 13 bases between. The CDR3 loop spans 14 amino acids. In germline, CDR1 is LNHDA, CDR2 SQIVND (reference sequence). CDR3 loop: CASSIRRGGNEQFF. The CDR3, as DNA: TGTGCCAGTAGTATTCGGCGGGGCGGAAATGAGCAGTTCTTC.

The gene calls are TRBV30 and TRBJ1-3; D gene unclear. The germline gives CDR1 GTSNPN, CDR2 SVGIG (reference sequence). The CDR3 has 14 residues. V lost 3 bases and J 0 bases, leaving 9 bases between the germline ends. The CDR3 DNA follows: TGTGCCTGGAGGAGAGAGAGCTCTGGAAACACCATATATTTT. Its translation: CAWRRESSGNTIYF.

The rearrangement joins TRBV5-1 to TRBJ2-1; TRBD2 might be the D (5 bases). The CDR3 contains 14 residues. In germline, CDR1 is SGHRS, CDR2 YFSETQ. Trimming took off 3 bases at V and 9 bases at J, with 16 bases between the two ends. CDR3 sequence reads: CASSWNSEGGEQFF. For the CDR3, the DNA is TGCGCCAGCAGCTGGAACTCGGAAGGAGGTGAGCAGTTCTTC.